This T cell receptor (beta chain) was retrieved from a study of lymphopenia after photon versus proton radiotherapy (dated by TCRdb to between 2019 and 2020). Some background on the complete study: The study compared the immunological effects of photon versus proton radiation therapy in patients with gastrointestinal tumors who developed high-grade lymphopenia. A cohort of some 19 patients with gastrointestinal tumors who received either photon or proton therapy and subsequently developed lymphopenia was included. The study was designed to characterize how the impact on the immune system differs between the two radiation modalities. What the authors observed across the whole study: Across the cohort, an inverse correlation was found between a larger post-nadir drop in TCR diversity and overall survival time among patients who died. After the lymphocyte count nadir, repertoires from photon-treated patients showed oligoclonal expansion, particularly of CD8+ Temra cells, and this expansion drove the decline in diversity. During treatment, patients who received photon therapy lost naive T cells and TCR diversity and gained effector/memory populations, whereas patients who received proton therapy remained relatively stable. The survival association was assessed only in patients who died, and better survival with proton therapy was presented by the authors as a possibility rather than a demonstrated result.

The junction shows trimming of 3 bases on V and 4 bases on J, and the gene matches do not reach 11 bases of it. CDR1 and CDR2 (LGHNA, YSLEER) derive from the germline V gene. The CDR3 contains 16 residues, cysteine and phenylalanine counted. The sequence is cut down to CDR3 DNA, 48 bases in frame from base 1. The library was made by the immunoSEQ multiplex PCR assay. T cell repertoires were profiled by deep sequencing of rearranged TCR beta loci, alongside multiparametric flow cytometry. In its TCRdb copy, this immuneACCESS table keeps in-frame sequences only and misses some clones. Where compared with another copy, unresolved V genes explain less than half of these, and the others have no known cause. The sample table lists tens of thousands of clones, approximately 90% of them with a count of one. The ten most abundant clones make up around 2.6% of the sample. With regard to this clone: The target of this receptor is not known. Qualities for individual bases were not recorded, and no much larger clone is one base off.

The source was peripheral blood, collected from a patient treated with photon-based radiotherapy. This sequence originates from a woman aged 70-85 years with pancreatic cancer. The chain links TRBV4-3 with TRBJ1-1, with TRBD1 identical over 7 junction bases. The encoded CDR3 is CASSQAGQTLFTEAFF. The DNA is TGCGCCAGCAGCCAGGCGGGACAGACACTTTTCACTGAAGCTTTCTTT.